This TCR beta chain was found in a study of CD8 T cells in Susac syndrome (dated by TCRdb to the late 2010s). For the wider study: Of the Susac syndrome patients who were sequenced, roughly 6 had clinically active disease and roughly 8 were in clinical remission. At blood withdrawal, Susac syndrome patients were therapy-naive, treated with corticosteroids (with IVIg additionally given to some), or treated with IVIg alone. Whether CD8+ T cell activation and differentiation in Susac syndrome was antigen driven was tested using repertoire sequencing.

Peripheral blood CD8+ and CD4+ T cells from healthy donors, Susac syndrome patients and multiple sclerosis patients were profiled by high-throughput TCR beta sequencing. The Susac syndrome patients fulfilled recently defined diagnostic criteria for either definite or probable disease. Bulk CD8+ and CD4+ T cells were purified magnetically by negative isolation, whereas CD8+ TEMRA cells were enriched by FACS. Blood was collected in EDTA tubes and processed within 24 hours, with PBMCs isolated through density gradient centrifugation. PBMCs intended for TCR sequencing were frozen in liquid nitrogen and were later thawed in a 37 degrees C water bath. The sorted or isolated CD4+, CD8+ and CD8+ TEMRA cells reached a purity of at least 90%. To note about this clonotype: What this receptor recognizes is not known. The record has no base qualities; no much larger clone is one base away.

RNA was extracted with the RNeasy kit and roughly 0.45 to 1 ug was reverse transcribed using random hexamers. TCR beta CDR3 regions were amplified with the immunoSEQ multiplex PCR assay covering 54 Vbeta and 13 Jbeta segments. Bias from PCR amplification was corrected by using a synthetic template baseline for primer optimization and for computational correction. The paper's processing steps were these. Reads were annotated to V, D and J genes per IMGT and analyzed with immunoSEQ Analyzer, keeping only productive sequences. To calculate clonality, Shannon entropy was normalized by log2 of the number of productive unique sequences and then subtracted from one. Public and private clones were assessed among the 100 most prevalent clones of each patient and control. A clone was defined as Susac-specific if it was absent from the healthy and MS cohorts, from approximately 980 published viral clones and from other ImmuneACCESS disease sequences. Clones were called with MiXCR by TCRdb after fastp trimmed the public reads at Q25, and only in-frame beta chains were retained. Identical CDR3 proteins give one entry, which carries the most common genes and DNA. TCRdb's processing, not the authors', yielded these V and J calls. The sample table lists about 180,000 distinct CDR3 sequences, 94% of them with a count of one. Of the sample, over 0.095% is held by the ten largest clones.

Including the terminal cysteine and phenylalanine, the CDR3 comprises 13 residues. Here the CDR3 DNA is all that survives: 39 bases in frame from base 1. The germline ends are 10 bases apart after V is trimmed by 3 bases and J by 5 bases. CDR1 and CDR2 are drawn from the germline V gene: MGHRA, YSYEKL. The paper's findings and limits, for the study overall: No clonal expansion was detected in the CD4+ T cell repertoire of Susac syndrome patients. The number of individuals in the TCR sequencing and HLA analysis was recognized as being relatively small.

Source material: CD4+ T cells from PBMCs. This clonotype originated in a human donor with Susac syndrome. This sequence uses TRBV4-1 and TRBJ1-1; confidence is insufficient to name the D gene. The DNA reads as follows: TGCGCCAGCAGCCAGTCCTGGCGAACTGAAGCTTTCTTT. This codes for CASSQSWRTEAFF.